This entry features one TCR beta chain sequence. Its cognate antigen has yet to be identified. Qualities for individual bases were not recorded, and no much larger clone is one base off. The germline V gene provides CDR1 LGHNA and CDR2 YSLEER. The CDR3 has 15 amino acids, counting the end cysteine and phenylalanine. Kept here is only the CDR3 DNA, which spans 45 bases and is read in frame from base 1. Deletion took 0 bases off V and 2 bases off J, with a span of 10 bases between the germline ends. At diagnosis, tumor, uninvolved tumor-adjacent lung and peripheral blood were collected and then preserved as a mix of FFPE and fresh-frozen material. For TCR repertoire profiling, blood samples were analyzed as peripheral blood mononuclear cells. This sample was taken from a study of T cells in localized non-small cell lung cancer (TCRdb year 2020). With respect to the entire study: The study examined T cell repertoires in hundreds of patients with early-stage NSCLC and compared tumors with uninvolved tumor-adjacent lungs. The cohort comprised roughly 220 treatment-naïve NSCLC patients with resected, localized lung tumors. A mean age of approximately 66 years was recorded for the NSCLC patients, of whom 129 were male and more than 95 were female. Study-wide findings and limitations: A median of around 60 of the top 100 tumor clones turned up in the paired uninvolved adjacent lung, and fewer than 35 of those clones also ranked among the top 100 of that same adjacent lung. Uninvolved tumor-adjacent lung showed the highest T cell clonality, higher than tumor, which suggests more focused antigenic responses in the adjacent lung. Because of the exploratory design, TCR variables were selected using unadjusted p-values without false-discovery rate correction. Longer overall survival was associated with higher T cell density in blood, whereas shorter survival was associated with higher clonality in adjacent lung. Because multi-region sequencing of the tumors was not done, intratumor heterogeneity could not be ruled out.

TCR beta CDR3 regions were sequenced from DNA using the immunoSEQ Assay. Regarding the original processing steps: T cell density was computed as TCR beta template counts normalized to usable DNA estimated by amplifying housekeeping genes. Richness was estimated with the preseqR package, extrapolating to 400,000 templates for PBMC samples and 120,000 templates for tissue samples. Clonality was calculated as one minus Pielou's evenness. Tissue-enriched TCRs were identified through differential abundance testing performed on productive amino-acid clonotypes, with a minimum total count of 5 and an alpha of 0.1. The Jaccard Index and the Morisita Overlap Index were used to quantify repertoire overlap between compartments. GLIPH grouped TCR beta CDR3s together with public tetramer-defined viral CDR3s, and a viral motif had to include at least three viral sequences and also show V-gene enrichment. Entries here come from immuneACCESS through TCRdb and include only in-frame sequences with V and J called. Some clones fail to appear in such tables; in the studies checked, an unresolved V gene covers under half of the shortfall, and the cause of the remainder is unknown. D and trimming were read from the DNA, whereas the V and J calls and clone size are those reported in that table. This sample comprises some 19,000 clones, about nine tenths of them detected only once. Around 4% of the sample is taken by the ten largest.

The receptor chain draws on TRBV4-3 and TRBJ1-2, with an unclear D gene assignment. This clonotype was sampled from an older male donor with stage I squamous cell lung carcinoma. This specimen was peripheral blood, taken before any cancer treatment. For the CDR3, the sequence is CASSQERIMNYGYTF. At the DNA level, the sequence is TGCGCCAGCAGCCAAGAACGGATTATGAACTATGGCTACACCTTC.